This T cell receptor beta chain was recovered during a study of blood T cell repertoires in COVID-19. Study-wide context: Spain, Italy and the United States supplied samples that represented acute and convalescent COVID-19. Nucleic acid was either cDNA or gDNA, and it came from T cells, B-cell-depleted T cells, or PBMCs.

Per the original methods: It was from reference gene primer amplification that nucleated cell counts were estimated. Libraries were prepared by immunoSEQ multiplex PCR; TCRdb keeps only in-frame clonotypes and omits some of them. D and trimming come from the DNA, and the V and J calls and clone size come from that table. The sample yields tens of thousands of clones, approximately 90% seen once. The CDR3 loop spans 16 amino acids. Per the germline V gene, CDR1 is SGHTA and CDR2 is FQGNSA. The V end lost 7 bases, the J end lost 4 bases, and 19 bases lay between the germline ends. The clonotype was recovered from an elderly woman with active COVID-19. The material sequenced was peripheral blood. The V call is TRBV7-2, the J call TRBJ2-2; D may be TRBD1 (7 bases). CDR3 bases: TGTGCCAGCACCCTCCCAGGGGGGACAGCCACCGGGGAGCTGTTTTTT. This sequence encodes CASTLPGGTATGELFF.